This TCR beta chain emerged from a study of T-cell memory formation after mild COVID-19. Study-level information: Largely donor-specific TCR clusters were found. Broader study findings: Pre-infection memory already had some responding clones, implying cross-reactive memory joined. Nothing confirmed that second-wave clones peaking on day 37 were specific for SARS-CoV-2.

Trimming took 1 base from V and 4 from J; bases not matched to a gene: 3. The V gene's germline CDR1 is SGHTA and CDR2 FQGNSA. This CDR3 contains 15 residues. About this clonotype: As yet, its antigen is unknown.

5'RACE with constant-segment primers built TCRalpha and TCRbeta cDNA libraries with UMIs. TCRdb ran MiXCR on the 5' RACE reads and lists one entry per CDR3 protein. The sample lists 220,000 or so distinct CDR3 sequences, around 8.8% occurring once. The receptor comes from a man aged 18 to 30 who had mild COVID-19 (a few samples of this study predate the infection). Cell type and time point are not known. J is TRBJ2-2 and V is TRBV7-2, with 7 bases matching TRBD2. The sequencing input was PBMCs or a T cell subset sorted from them (not recorded which). CDR3 in amino acids: CASSLGLAFTGELFF. In DNA, the CDR3 is TGTGCCAGCAGCTTAGGACTAGCTTTCACCGGGGAGCTGTTTTTT.